This is a list of T cell receptor beta chains from one sample in a study of T cell repertoires in cytomegalovirus infection. What these receptors recognize is not known. TCRdb analysed the reads with MiXCR anew, one entry per CDR3 protein. The sample has 700,000 to 900,000 distinct CDR3 sequences; about 27% are singletons. This specimen was cultured CD8+ T cells from PBMCs, taken from culture after CMV antigen stimulation. The origin of the receptors is a human donor in good health (CMV status not recorded). Some clones in this sample may be carry-over from other donors' samples. The conserved cysteine and the conserved F or W are not part of the CDR3 here. Each record gives: V gene, J gene, CDR3 protein.

V: TRBV27
J: TRBJ2-6
CDR3: ASSFRTVVSSGANVLT

V: TRBV10-3
J: TRBJ2-3
CDR3: ATGALGAGGTDTQY

V: TRBV19
J: TRBJ1-5
CDR3: ASSIIPSPSNQPQH

V: TRBV6-5
J: TRBJ2-3
CDR3: ASSFTGGRWFSTDTQY

V: TRBV7-8
J: TRBJ1-5
CDR3: ASSFRRVGNQPQH

V: TRBV12-3/TRBV12-4
J: TRBJ2-2
CDR3: ASSLEWTPNGELF

V: TRBV5-6
J: TRBJ2-2
CDR3: ASSFYTRELF

V: TRBV7-2
J: TRBJ2-3
CDR3: ASSLKWATDTQY

V: TRBV6-2/TRBV6-3
J: TRBJ2-5
CDR3: ASRPGGETQC

V: TRBV6-6
J: TRBJ1-2
CDR3: ASSYGQVYGYT

V: TRBV27
J: TRBJ1-2
CDR3: ASSPGLNYGYT

V: TRBV3-1
J: TRBJ2-5
CDR3: ASSQEGGLAGGETQY

V: TRBV7-2
J: TRBJ2-1
CDR3: ASSDRAPPGEQF

V: TRBV6-1
J: TRBJ2-1
CDR3: ATLGQGGWDEQF

V: TRBV18
J: TRBJ2-2
CDR3: ASSKPWTETGELF

V: TRBV6-6
J: TRBJ1-1
CDR3: ASSYPGDTEAF

V: TRBV7-9
J: TRBJ1-5
CDR3: ASSLSGQVDQPQH

V: TRBV15
J: TRBJ1-1
CDR3: ATLGSRGRAEAF

V: TRBV5-1
J: TRBJ2-7
CDR3: ASSPPGDPRQY

V: TRBV27
J: TRBJ1-6
CDR3: ASSTGGATNSPLH

V: TRBV6-5
J: TRBJ2-5
CDR3: ASSPTSGGWETQY

V: TRBV7-8
J: TRBJ1-4
CDR3: ASSPVRGAITNEKLF

V: TRBV6-1
J: TRBJ1-5
CDR3: ASSSGGMGPQH

V: TRBV7-3
J: TRBJ2-1
CDR3: ASSAMADRYNEQF

V: TRBV6-2/TRBV6-3
J: TRBJ1-1
CDR3: ASSYGGASTEAF

V: TRBV28
J: TRBJ1-4
CDR3: ASSLFGVGEKLF

V: TRBV6-2/TRBV6-3
J: TRBJ2-7
CDR3: ASCYLTDRGNPYEQY

V: TRBV5-6
J: TRBJ1-5
CDR3: ASSLVSGEPQH

V: TRBV7-6
J: TRBJ2-1
CDR3: ASSLRASGNDYNEQF

V: TRBV10-3
J: TRBJ2-5
CDR3: AISDPGQGRETQY

V: TRBV12-3/TRBV12-4
J: TRBJ2-2
CDR3: ASSLWERAAGELF

V: TRBV11-3
J: TRBJ2-1
CDR3: ASSLEPGLAGGNEQF

V: TRBV7-9
J: TRBJ2-5
CDR3: ASGRTNQETQY

V: TRBV4-1
J: TRBJ1-1
CDR3: ASSQGDRDMNTEAF

V: TRBV7-3
J: TRBJ1-2
CDR3: ASSLIPPLVHYGYT

V: TRBV6-5
J: TRBJ2-1
CDR3: ASSVSSWGEQF

V: TRBV12-5
J: TRBJ1-1
CDR3: ASGLYGVGFRDETEAF

V: TRBV12-3/TRBV12-4
J: TRBJ2-2
CDR3: ASSLLSVSGELF

V: TRBV6-5
J: TRBJ1-6
CDR3: ASSFQAPGQGVNSPLH

V: TRBV4-1
J: TRBJ1-2
CDR3: ASSGSAGYT

V: TRBV7-6
J: TRBJ2-5
CDR3: ASSSRRVGETQY